This TCR beta chain comes out of a study of shared clonotypes between healthy human individuals. For the study at large: Plates per donor: three CD4 naive, three CD4 memory, two CD8 naive, one CD8 memory. Study-level findings and limits: Limitation of the genetic and exposure-history diversity represented came from the few donors. Between a handful of donors, naive CD4 clonotypes were shared at a level of about 5%.

Per the germline V gene, CDR1 is SQVTM and CDR2 is ANQGSEA. Trimming pared 5 bases from V and 2 bases from J, leaving 13 bases between. The CDR3 is 14 residues long. TCRdb keeps only in-frame clones here, not all; method: immunoSEQ multiplex PCR. The top ten clones hold approximately 0.13% of a sample with roughly 2.4 million clones, approximately 96% of them seen once. A CD45RA-negative memory subset and a CD45RA+ naive subset were separated from the CD4+ cells. Note on this clone: The antigen remains undetermined.

The genes are TRBV29-1 and TRBJ2-1, with D unclear. Sequenced material: naive CD4+ T cells sorted from blood. Subset of the sample: CD45RA+ positively selected. The sequence was obtained from a young man in good health. The CDR3 nucleotides are TGCAGCGTTCTCACGGGCTCGACCTACAATGAGCAGTTCTTC. Protein product: CSVLTGSTYNEQFF.